This TCR beta chain was sequenced during a study of cytomegalovirus exposure and HLA in healthy donors. About the study: Out of 398 genotyped donors, less than 85% belonged to the Caucasian-associated ancestry cluster.

This clone was seen a handful of times. The PCR had 60 Vbeta and 13 Jbeta primers. TCRdb's table, derived via immunoSEQ multiplex PCR, lists solely in-frame clones and lacks some. The sample includes approximately 150,000 clones, around 68% of them seen just once. CDR3 length: 18 amino acids. Trimming removed 7 bases from V and 3 bases from J; junction bases left unmatched: 15. CDR1 is MRHNA and CDR2 is SNTAGT in the germline V gene. This receptor was taken from a woman aged 35 to 49 in good health and CMV-seropositive. Specimen: PBMCs. This rearrangement joins TRBV6-4 to TRBJ2-1; TRBD2 matches 10 bases. DNA for the CDR3: TGTGCCAGCAACGAGCGGCTAGCGGGAGAGACATGCTACAATGAGCAGTTCTTC. It codes for CASNERLAGETCYNEQFF.